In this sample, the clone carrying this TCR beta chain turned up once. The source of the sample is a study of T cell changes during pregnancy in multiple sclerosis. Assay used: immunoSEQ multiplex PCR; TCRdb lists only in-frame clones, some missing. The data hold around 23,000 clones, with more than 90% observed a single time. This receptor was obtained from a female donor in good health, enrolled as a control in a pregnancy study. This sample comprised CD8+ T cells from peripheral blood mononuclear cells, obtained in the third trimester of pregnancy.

The CDR3 loop reads CASSETSGVRADTQYF. The CDR3, as DNA: TGTGCCAGCAGCGAGACTAGCGGGGTGCGGGCAGATACGCAGTATTTT. The rearrangement uses TRBV2 and TRBJ2-3, with 11 bases identical to TRBD2. Germline values: CDR1 SNHLY, CDR2 FYNNEI. The CDR3 length is 16 residues. V dropped 6 bases and J dropped 4; count of bases not matched to a gene: 9.